This T cell receptor (beta chain) is drawn from a study of cytomegalovirus exposure and HLA in healthy donors. Study findings and constraints: Later analysis indicated greater clonal expansion among HLA-associated TCR beta chains than among equally common other chains. In a later analysis, donors in an Asian-associated ancestry cluster reportedly had fewer N-insertions in productive TCRs than the cohort mean.

In the PCR, 60 Vbeta and 13 Jbeta primers were used. Method: immunoSEQ multiplex PCR; TCRdb's copy keeps in-frame clones and lacks some. This sample carries around 100,000 clones, around 71% of them seen once, and the ten largest clones take 2% to 2.5%. The ends were cut back, 3 bases at V and 8 bases at J, with 12 bases in the middle. The CDR3 has 13 residues. CDR1 WSHSY and CDR2 SAAADI come from the germline V gene. This clone was seen only a few times. Its target is not known. This sequence was found in a man aged 30 to 45 in good health and CMV-seronegative. Source material: PBMCs. V and J are TRBV10-2 and TRBJ2-3, with D maybe TRBD1 (6 bases). CDR3 in DNA: TGCGCCAGCAGTGATACTATCAGGGGTACGCAGTATTTT. Translation gives CASSDTIRGTQYF.